The 9 T cell receptor beta chains below come from one sample, sequenced in a study of cytomegalovirus exposure and HLA in healthy donors. Researchers ran the PCR with 60 Vbeta and 13 Jbeta primers. TCRdb keeps only in-frame clones here, not all; method: immunoSEQ multiplex PCR. Here the sample table reports around 70,000 clones. Sample: PBMCs. Every receptor here comes from a woman in her 30s in good health and CMV-seronegative.

The chain uses TRBV2 and TRBJ2-5, with 9 positions matching TRBD2. V dropped 7 bases and J dropped 5; count of bases not matched to a gene: 20. Per the germline V gene, CDR1 is SNHLY and CDR2 is FYNNEI. CDR3 length: 18 residues. CDR3 nucleotides: TGTGCCAGCATCTTGGGCCGGACTAGCGATTTGACGGGGGAGACCCAGTACTTC. It translates to CASILGRTSDLTGETQYF.

The chain recombines TRBV28 with TRBJ2-7, with D possibly TRBD1 on 6 matching bases. The CDR3 contains 12 residues. Per the germline V gene, CDR1 is MDHEN and CDR2 is SYDVKM. Trimming left V 5 bases short and J 6 bases short, with 11 bases between. The CDR3, as DNA: TGTGCCAGCAGTCCCCACAGGGTCGAGCAGTACTTC. Its translation is CASSPHRVEQYF.

The chain links TRBV28 to TRBJ1-5; D is perhaps TRBD1 (5 bases). Trimming pared 2 bases from V and 6 bases from J, leaving 11 bases between. There are 14 residues in the CDR3. Germline values: CDR1 MDHEN, CDR2 SYDVKM. The CDR3 nucleotides read TGTGCCAGCAGTTTAGCAGGGATAGGTCAGCCCCAGCATTTT. It codes for CASSLAGIGQPQHF.

The chain combines TRBV4-1 with TRBJ2-7, with TRBD2 matching 8 bases. Trimming took 0 bases from V and 3 from J; bases not matched to a gene: 7. CDR1 MGHRA and CDR2 YSYEKL come from the germline V gene. The CDR3 consists of 16 residues. The CDR3 reads CASSQDLLAGNYEQYF. CDR3 DNA: TGCGCCAGCAGCCAAGATCTGCTAGCGGGTAACTACGAGCAGTACTTC.

This sequence joins TRBV7-3 and TRBJ1-1, with a possible D match to TRBD1 (5 bases). The length of the CDR3 is 14 residues. The germline CDR1 and CDR2 sequences are SGHTA and FQGTGA. The ends were cut back, 5 bases at V and 1 base at J, with 11 bases in the middle. The CDR3 sequence is CASSPGHANTEAFF. The CDR3 nucleotides are TGTGCCAGCAGCCCTGGACACGCGAACACTGAAGCTTTCTTT.

V is TRBV7-9 and J is TRBJ2-1; tentatively, D is TRBD2 (6 bases). V lost 9 bases and J lost 6, with 18 bases in between. This CDR3 is built from 14 residues. The germline V gene encodes CDR1 SEHNR and CDR2 FQNEAQ (reference sequence). The CDR3 coding sequence is TGTGCCAGACCGCGGGACCTCCTCCCCAATGAGCAGTTCTTC. Translated: CARPRDLLPNEQFF.

The V gene is TRBV4-1, the J gene TRBJ2-7; D may be TRBD2 (6 bases). The CDR3 contains 16 residues. V lost 1 base to trimming and J lost 3 bases, with 16 bases between them. Germline lookup yields CDR1 MGHRA and CDR2 YSYEKL. CDR3 loop: CASSQGSGLTDYEQYF. The DNA of the CDR3 is TGCGCCAGCAGCCAAGGTAGCGGCCTAACCGACTACGAGCAGTACTTC.

This sequence joins TRBV7-2 and TRBJ2-7; D ambiguous. V dropped 4 bases and J dropped 2 bases, with 12 bases sitting between them. The CDR3 is 14 amino acids. Germline loops: CDR1 SGHTA, CDR2 FQGNSA. CDR3 amino acids: CASSSTANPYEQYF. The CDR3 DNA reads as TGTGCCAGCAGCTCCACAGCAAACCCCTACGAGCAGTACTTC.

This rearrangement joins TRBV11-3 to TRBJ2-7, with D possibly TRBD2 on 6 matching bases. Trimming left V 4 bases short and J 2 bases short, with 12 bases between. The CDR3 runs to 14 residues. Germline assignment: CDR1 SGHNT and CDR2 YENEEA. CDR3 sequence reads: CASSSSGYAYEQYF. The CDR3, as DNA: TGTGCCAGCAGCTCGAGCGGGTATGCCTACGAGCAGTACTTC.